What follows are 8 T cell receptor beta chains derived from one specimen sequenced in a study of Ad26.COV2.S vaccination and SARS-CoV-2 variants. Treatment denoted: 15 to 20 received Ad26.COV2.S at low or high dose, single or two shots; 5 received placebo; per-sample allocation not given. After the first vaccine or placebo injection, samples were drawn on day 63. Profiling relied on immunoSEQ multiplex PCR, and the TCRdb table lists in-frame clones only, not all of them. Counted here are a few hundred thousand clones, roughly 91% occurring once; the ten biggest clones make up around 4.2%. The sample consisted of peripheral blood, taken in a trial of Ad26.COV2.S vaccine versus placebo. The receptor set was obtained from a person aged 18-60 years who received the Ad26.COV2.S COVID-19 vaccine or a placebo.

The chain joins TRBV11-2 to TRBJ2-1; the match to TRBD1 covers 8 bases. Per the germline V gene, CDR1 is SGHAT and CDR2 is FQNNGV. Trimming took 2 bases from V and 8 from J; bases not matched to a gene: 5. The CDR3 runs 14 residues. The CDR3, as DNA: TGTGCCAGCAGCTTACAGGGGGCCGGTTATGAGCAGTTCTTC. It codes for CASSLQGAGYEQFF.

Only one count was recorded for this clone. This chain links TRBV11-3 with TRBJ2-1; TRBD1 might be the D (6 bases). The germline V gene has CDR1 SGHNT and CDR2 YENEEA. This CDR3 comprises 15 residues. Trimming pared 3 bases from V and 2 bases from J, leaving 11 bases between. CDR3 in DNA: TGTGCCAGCAGCTTTGGGGGCCCTGCCTACAATGAGCAGTTCTTC. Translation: CASSFGGPAYNEQFF. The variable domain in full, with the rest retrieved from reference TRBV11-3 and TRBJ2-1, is EAGVVQSPRYKIIEKKQPVAFWCNPISGHNTLYWYLQNLGQGPELLIRYENEEAVDDSQLPKDRFSAERLKGVDSTLKIQPAELGDSAVYLCASSFGGPAYNEQFFGPGTRLTVL.

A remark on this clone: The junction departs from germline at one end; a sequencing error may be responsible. In nucleotides, the CDR3 is TGTGCTAGCAGCCTCGGACAGGGGTTCAGGGAGACCCAGTACTTC. Translated: CASSLGQGFRETQYF. The V and J genes are TRBV7-7 and TRBJ2-5; TRBD1 aligns across 9 bases. The CDR3 covers 15 residues. Per germline, CDR1 SSHAT and CDR2 FNYEAQ (reference sequence).

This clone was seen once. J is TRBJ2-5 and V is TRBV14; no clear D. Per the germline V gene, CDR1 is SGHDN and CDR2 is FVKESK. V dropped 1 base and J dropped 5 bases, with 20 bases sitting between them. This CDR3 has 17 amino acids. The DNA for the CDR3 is TGTGCCAGCAGCCAAGCGAATTCTAGACGTTTTAGGGAGACCCAGTACTTC. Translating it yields CASSQANSRRFRETQYF.

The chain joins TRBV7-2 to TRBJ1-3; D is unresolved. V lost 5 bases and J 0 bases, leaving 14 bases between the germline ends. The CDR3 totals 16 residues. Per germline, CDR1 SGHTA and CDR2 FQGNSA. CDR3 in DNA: TGTGCCAGCAGCCTGGTCGGCAGCCTCTCTGGAAACACCATATATTTT. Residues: CASSLVGSLSGNTIYF.

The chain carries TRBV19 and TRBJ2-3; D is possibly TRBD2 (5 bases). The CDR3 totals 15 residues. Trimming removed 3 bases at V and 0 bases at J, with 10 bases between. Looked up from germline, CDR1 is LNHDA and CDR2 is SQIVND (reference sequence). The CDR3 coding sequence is TGTGCCAGTAGTATTTGGACTTCTAGCACAGATACGCAGTATTTT. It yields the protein CASSIWTSSTDTQYF. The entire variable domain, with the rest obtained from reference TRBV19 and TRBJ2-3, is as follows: DGGITQSPKYLFRKEGQNVTLSCEQNLNHDAMYWYRQDPGQGLRLIYYSQIVNDFQKGDIAEGYSVSREKKESFPLTVTSAQKNPTAFYLCASSIWTSSTDTQYFGPGTRLTVL.

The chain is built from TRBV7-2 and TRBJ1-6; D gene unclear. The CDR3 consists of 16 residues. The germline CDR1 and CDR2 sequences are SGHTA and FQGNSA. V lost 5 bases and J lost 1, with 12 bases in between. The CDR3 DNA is TGTGCCAGCAGCCCCGAAACCAGGTCCTATAATTCACCCCTCCACTTT. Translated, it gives CASSPETRSYNSPLHF.

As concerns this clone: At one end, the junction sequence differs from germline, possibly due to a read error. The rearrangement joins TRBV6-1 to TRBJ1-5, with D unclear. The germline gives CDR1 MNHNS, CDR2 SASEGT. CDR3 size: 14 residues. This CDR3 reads CASIERASNQPQHF. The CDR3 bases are TGTGCCAGCATTGAACGAGCGAGCAATCAGCCCCAGCATTTT.